This T cell receptor (beta chain) emerged from a study of cytomegalovirus exposure and HLA in healthy donors. The CDR3 totals 15 residues. Germline CDR1 and CDR2: WSHSY and SAAADI. After removal of 7 bases from V and 0 bases from J, the junction contained 9 bases not matched to a gene. The primer mix had 60 Vbeta and 13 Jbeta primers. Sequencing was performed with immunoSEQ multiplex PCR; in TCRdb, only in-frame clones are kept and a portion is missing. The sample holds about 120,000 clones, around 80% seen once. Sequenced sample: PBMCs. This TCR was recovered from a woman aged 18-30 years in good health and CMV-seronegative. This rearrangement joins TRBV10-2 to TRBJ2-7; 7 bases agree with TRBD1. The CDR3 nucleotides read TGCGCCAGCACCCAGACAGGGCTGAGCTCCTACGAGCAGTACTTC. Protein sequence: CASTQTGLSSYEQYF.